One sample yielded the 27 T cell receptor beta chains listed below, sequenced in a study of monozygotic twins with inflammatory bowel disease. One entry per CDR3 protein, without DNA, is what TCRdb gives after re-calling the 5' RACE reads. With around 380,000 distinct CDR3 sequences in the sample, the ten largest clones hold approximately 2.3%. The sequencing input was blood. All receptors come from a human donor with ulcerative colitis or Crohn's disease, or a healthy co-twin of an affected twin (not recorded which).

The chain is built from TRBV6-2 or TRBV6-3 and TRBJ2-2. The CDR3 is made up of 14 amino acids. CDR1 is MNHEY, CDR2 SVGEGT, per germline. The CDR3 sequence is CASSYQVNTGELFF.

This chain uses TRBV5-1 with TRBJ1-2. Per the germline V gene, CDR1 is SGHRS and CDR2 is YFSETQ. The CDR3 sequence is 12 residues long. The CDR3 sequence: CASSRTTYGYTF.

The CDR3 here is CASSFYGGTEAFF. This chain uses TRBV7-9 with TRBJ1-1; the D call of TRBD1 rests on TCRdb alone, since no DNA is present to check it. The V gene's germline CDR1 is SEHNR and CDR2 FQNEAQ (reference sequence). This CDR3 contains 13 residues.

The CDR3: CASSHRTDYTGELFF. The chain links TRBV4-1 to TRBJ2-2; TCRdb proposes TRBD1, but this gene call is untestable without DNA. CDR1 and CDR2 from the germline V gene are MGHRA and YSYEKL. The CDR3 has 15 residues.

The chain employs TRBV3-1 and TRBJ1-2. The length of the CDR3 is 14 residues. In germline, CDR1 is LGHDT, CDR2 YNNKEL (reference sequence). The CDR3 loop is CASSLRAQPYGYTF.

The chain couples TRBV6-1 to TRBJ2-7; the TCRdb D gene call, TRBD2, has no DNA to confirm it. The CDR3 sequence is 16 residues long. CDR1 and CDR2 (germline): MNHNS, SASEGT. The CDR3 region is CASSASGISFSYEQYF.

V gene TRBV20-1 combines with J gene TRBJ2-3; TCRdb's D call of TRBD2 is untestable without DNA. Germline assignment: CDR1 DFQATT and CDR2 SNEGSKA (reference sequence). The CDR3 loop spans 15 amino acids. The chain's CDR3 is CSARSHSVAADTQYF.

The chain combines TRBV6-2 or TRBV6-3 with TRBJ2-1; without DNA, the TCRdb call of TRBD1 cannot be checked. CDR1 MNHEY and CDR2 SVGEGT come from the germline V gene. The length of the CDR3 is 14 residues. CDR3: CASSPGVGSYEQFF.

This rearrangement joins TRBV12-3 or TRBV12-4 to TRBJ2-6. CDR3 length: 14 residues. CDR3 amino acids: CASSLRTGANVLTF.

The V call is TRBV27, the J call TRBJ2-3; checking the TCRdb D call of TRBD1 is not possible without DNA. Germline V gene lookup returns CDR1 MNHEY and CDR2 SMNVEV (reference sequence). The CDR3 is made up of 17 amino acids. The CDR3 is CASSSLPGTGDADTQYF.

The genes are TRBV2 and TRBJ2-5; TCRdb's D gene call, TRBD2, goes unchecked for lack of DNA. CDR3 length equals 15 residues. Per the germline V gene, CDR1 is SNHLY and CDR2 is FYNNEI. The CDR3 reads CASSLAGGIQETQYF.

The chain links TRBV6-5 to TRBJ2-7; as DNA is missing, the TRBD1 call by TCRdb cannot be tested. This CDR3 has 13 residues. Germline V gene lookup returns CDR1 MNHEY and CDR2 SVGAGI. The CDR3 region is CASSYDRGYEQYF.

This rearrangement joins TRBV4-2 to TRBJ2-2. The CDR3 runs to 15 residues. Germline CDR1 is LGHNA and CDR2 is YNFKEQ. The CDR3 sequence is CASSLSSSGTGELFF.

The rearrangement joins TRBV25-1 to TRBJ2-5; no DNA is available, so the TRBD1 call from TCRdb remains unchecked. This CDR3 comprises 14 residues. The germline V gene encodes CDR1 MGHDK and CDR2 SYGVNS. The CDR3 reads CASSLGATPGTQYF. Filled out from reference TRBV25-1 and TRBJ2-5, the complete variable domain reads EADIYQTPRYLVIGTGKKITLECSQTMGHDKMYWYQQDPGMELHLIHYSYGVNSTEKGDLSSESTVSRIRTEHFPLTLESARPSHTSQYLCASSLGATPGTQYFGPGTRLLVL.

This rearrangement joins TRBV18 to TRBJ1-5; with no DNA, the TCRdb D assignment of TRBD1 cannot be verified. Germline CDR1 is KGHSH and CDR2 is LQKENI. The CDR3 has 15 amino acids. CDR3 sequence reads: CASSPNGKGNQPQHF.

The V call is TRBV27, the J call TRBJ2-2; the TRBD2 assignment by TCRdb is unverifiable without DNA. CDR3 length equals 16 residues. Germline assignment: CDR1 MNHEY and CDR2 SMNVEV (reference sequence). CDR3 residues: CASSLVSSGGTGELFF.

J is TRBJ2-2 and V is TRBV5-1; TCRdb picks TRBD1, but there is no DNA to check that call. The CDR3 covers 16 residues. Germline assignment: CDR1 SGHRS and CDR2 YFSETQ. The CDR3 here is CASRYGTGRDTGELFF.

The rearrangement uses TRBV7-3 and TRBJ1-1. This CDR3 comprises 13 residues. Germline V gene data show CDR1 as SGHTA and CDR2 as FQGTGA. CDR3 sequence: CASSPGTLNRAFF.

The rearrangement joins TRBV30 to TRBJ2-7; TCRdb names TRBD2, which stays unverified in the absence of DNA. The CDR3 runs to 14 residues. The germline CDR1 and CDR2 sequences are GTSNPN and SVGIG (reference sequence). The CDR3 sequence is CAWSPLTGGAEQYF.

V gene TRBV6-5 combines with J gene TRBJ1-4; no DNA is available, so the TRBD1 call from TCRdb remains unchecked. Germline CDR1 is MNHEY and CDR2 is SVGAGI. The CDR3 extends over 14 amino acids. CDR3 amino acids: CASSYSLGLEKLFF.

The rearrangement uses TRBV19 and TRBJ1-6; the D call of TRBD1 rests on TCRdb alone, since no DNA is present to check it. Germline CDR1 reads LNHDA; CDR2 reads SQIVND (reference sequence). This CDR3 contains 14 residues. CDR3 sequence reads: CASRLGQRNSPLHF. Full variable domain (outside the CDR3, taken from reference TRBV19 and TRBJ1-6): DGGITQSPKYLFRKEGQNVTLSCEQNLNHDAMYWYRQDPGQGLRLIYYSQIVNDFQKGDIAEGYSVSREKKESFPLTVTSAQKNPTAFYLCASRLGQRNSPLHFGNGTRLTVT.

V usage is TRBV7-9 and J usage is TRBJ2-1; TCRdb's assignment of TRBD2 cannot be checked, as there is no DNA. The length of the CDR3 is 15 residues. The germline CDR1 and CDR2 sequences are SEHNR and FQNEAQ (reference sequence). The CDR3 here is CASSLGLAGGAEQFF. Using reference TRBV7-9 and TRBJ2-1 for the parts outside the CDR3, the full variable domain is DTGVSQNPRHKITKRGQNVTFRCDPISEHNRLYWYRQTLGQGPEFLTYFQNEAQLEKSRLLSDRFSAERPKGSFSTLEIQRTEQGDSAMYLCASSLGLAGGAEQFFGPGTRLTVL.

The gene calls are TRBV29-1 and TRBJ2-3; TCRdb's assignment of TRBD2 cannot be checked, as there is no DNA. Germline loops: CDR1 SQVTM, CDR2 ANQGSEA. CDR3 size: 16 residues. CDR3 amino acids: CSVDGIAGTSTDTQYF.

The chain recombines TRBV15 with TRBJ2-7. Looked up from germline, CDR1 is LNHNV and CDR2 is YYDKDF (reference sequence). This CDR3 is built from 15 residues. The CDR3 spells CATSSDGLLSGEQYF.

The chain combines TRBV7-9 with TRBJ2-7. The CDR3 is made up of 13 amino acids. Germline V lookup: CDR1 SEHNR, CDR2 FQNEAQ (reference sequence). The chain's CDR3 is CASSLSHRGEQYF.

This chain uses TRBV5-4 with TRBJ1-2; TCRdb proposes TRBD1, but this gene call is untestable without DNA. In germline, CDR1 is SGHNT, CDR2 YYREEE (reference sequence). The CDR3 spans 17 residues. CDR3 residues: CASSFPKSGGDGYGYTF.

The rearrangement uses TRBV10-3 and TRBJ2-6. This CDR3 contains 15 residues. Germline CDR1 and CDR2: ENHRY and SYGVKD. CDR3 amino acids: CAISDSGSGANVLTF.